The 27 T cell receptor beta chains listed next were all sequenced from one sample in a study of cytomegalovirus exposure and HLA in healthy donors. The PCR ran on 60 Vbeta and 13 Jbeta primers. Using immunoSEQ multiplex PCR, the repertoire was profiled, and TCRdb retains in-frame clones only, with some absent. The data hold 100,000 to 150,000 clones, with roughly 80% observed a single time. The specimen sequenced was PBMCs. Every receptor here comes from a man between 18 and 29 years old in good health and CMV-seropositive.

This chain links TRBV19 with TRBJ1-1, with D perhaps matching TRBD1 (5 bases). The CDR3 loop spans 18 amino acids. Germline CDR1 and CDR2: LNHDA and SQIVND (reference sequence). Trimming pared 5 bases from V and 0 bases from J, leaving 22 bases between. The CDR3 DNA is TGTGCCAGTAGTCCCCCTTTACTGACAGAGTACATGAACACTGAAGCTTTCTTT. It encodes CASSPPLLTEYMNTEAFF.

CDR3 amino acids: CASPASRLAGSTDTQYF. The CDR3 DNA reads TGTGCCAGCCCGGCCAGCCGGCTAGCGGGAAGCACAGATACGCAGTATTTT. V gene TRBV2 combines with J gene TRBJ2-3; 9 bases agree with TRBD2. Per the germline V gene, CDR1 is SNHLY and CDR2 is FYNNEI. The CDR3 spans 17 residues. The junction had 12 bases not matched to a gene; V was cut back by 8 bases and J by 0 bases. Complete variable domain (other parts from reference TRBV2 and TRBJ2-3): EPEVTQTPSHQVTQMGQEVILRCVPISNHLYFYWYRQILGQKVEFLVSFYNNEISEKSEIFDDQFSVERPDGSNFTLKIRSTKLEDSAMYFCASPASRLAGSTDTQYFGPGTRLTVL.

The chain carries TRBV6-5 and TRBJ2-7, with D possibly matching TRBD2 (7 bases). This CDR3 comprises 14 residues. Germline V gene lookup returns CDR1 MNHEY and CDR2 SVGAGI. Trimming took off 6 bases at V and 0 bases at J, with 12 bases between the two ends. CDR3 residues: CASRWRGPSYEQYF. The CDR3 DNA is TGTGCCAGCAGGTGGCGGGGGCCCTCCTACGAGCAGTACTTC.

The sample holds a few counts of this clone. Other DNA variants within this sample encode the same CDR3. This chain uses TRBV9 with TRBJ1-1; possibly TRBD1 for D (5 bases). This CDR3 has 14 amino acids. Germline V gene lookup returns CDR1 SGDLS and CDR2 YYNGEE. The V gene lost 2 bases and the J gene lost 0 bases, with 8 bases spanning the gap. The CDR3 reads CASSVTALNTEAFF. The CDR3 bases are TGTGCCAGCAGCGTGACAGCTTTGAACACTGAAGCTTTCTTT.

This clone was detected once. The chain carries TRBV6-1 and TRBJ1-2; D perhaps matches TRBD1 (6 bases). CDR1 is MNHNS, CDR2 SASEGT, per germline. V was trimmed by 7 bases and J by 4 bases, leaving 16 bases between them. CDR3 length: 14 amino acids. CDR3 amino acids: CASIKQGGSYGYTF. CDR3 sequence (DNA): TGTGCCAGCATAAAACAGGGTGGTAGCTATGGCTACACCTTC.

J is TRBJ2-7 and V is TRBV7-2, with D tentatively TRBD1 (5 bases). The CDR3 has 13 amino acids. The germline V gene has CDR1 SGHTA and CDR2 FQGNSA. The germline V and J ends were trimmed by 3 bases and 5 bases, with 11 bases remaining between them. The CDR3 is CASSLNRLHEQYF. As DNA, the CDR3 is TGTGCCAGCAGCTTGAACAGGCTCCACGAGCAGTACTTC.

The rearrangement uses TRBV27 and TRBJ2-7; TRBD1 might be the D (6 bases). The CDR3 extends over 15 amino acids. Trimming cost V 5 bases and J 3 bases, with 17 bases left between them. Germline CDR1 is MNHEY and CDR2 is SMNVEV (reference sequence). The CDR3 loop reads CASSPFGGAGYEQYF. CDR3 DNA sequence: TGTGCCAGCAGTCCCTTTGGGGGCGCTGGCTACGAGCAGTACTTC.

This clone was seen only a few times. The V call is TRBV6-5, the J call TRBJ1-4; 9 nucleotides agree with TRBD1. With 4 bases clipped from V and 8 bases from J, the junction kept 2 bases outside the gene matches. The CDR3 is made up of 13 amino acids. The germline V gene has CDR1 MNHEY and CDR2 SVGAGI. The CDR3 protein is CASSFGQGEKLFF. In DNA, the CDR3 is TGTGCCAGCAGTTTTGGACAGGGGGAAAAACTGTTTTTT.

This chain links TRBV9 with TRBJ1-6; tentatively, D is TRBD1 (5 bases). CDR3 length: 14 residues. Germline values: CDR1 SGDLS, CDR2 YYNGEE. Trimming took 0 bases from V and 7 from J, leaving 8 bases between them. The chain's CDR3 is CASSVARANSPLHF. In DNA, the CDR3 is TGTGCCAGCAGCGTAGCCAGGGCCAATTCACCCCTCCACTTT.

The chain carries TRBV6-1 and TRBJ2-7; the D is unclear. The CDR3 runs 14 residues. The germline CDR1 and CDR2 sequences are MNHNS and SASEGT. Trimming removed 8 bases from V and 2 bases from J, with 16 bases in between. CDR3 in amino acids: CASCAMTGPYEQYF. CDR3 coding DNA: TGTGCCAGCTGTGCCATGACTGGTCCCTACGAGCAGTACTTC.

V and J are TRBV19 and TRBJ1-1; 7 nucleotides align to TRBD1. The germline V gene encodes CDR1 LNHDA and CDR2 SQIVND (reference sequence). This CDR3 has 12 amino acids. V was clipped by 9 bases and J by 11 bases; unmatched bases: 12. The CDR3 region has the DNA TGTGCCAGCCAAAACAGGGGCCGTGTGGCTTTCTTT. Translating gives CASQNRGRVAFF.

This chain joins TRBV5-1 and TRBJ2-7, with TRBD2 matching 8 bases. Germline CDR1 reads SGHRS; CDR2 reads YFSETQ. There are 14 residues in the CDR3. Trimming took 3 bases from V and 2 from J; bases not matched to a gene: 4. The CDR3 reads CASSSGTRAYEQYF. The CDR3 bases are TGCGCCAGCAGCTCCGGGACTAGAGCCTACGAGCAGTACTTC. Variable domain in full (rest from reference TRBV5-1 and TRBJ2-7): KAGVTQTPRYLIKTRGQQVTLSCSPISGHRSVSWYQQTPGQGLQFLFEYFSETQRNKGNFPGRFSGRQFSNSRSEMNVSTLELGDSALYLCASSSGTRAYEQYFGPGTRLTVT.

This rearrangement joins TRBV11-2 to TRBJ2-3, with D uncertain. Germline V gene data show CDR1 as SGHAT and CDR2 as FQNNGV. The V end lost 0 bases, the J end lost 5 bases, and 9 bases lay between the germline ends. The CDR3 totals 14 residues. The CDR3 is CASSLDVSQDTQYF. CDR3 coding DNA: TGTGCCAGCAGCTTAGATGTGAGTCAAGATACGCAGTATTTT. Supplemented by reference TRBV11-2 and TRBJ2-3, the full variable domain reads EAGVAQSPRYKIIEKRQSVAFWCNPISGHATLYWYQQILGQGPKLLIQFQNNGVVDDSQLPKDRFSAERLKGVDSTLKIQPAKLEDSAVYLCASSLDVSQDTQYFGPGTRLTVL.

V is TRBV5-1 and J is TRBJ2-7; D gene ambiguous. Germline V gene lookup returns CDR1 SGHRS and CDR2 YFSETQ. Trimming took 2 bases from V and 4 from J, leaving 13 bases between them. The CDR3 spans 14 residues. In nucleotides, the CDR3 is TGCGCCAGCAGCTTCGCGCCACCCCTTTACGAGCAGTACTTC. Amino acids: CASSFAPPLYEQYF.

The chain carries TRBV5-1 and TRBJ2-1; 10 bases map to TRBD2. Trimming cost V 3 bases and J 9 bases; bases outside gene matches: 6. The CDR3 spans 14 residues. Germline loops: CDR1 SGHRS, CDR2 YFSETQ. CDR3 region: CASSYTSGNAEQFF. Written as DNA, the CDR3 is TGCGCCAGCAGCTACACTAGCGGGAATGCTGAGCAGTTCTTC.

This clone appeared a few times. The CDR3 DNA is TGTGCCAGCGGCCAGGACACTGGAAACACCATATATTTT. It codes for CASGQDTGNTIYF. The chain carries TRBV2 and TRBJ1-3; tentative D call: TRBD1 (5 bases). Germline assignment: CDR1 SNHLY and CDR2 FYNNEI. This CDR3 has 13 residues. Trimming pared 8 bases from V and 2 bases from J, leaving 10 bases between.

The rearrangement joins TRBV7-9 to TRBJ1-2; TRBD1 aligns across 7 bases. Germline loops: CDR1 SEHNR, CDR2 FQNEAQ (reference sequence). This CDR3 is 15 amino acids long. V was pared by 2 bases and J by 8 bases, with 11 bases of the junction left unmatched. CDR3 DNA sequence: TGTGCCAGCAGCTTATTGGTCCACAGGGGAAGCGGCTACACCTTC. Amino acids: CASSLLVHRGSGYTF.

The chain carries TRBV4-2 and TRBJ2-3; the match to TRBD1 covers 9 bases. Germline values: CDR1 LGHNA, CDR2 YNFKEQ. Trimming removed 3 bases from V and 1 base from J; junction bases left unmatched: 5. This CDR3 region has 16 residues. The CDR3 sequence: CASSQSGTGRTDTQYF. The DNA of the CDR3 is TGTGCCAGCAGCCAGTCCGGGACAGGGCGCACAGATACGCAGTATTTT.

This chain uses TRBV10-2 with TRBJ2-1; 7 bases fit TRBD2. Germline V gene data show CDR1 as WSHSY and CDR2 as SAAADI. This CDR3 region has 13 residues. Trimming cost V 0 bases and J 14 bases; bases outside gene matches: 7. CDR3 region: CASSESYDTSEFF. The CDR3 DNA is TGCGCCAGCAGTGAGTCATACGATACTAGCGAGTTCTTC.

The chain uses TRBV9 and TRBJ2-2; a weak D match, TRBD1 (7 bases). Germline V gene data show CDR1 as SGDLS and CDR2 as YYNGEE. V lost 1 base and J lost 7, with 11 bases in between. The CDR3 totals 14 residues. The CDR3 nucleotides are TGTGCCAGCAGCGTACAGGGGGGCGGCGGGGAGCTGTTTTTT. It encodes CASSVQGGGGELFF.

Written as DNA, the CDR3 is TGTGCCAGCAGCCCACTGCGAGGAGGGTTAACAGATACGCAGTATTTT. This gives the protein CASSPLRGGLTDTQYF. The V and J genes are TRBV7-2 and TRBJ2-3; a possible D gene is TRBD2 (6 bases). Germline CDR1 is SGHTA and CDR2 is FQGNSA. The CDR3 is made up of 16 amino acids. Trimming shortened V by 5 bases and J by 3 bases, and 18 bases separated the two germline ends.

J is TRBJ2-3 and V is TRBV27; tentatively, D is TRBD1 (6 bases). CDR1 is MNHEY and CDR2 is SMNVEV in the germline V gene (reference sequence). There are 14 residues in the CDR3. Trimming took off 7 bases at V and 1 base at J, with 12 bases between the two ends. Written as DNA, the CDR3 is TGTGCCAGCAAAAACAGGGTGGGCACAGATACGCAGTATTTT. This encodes CASKNRVGTDTQYF.

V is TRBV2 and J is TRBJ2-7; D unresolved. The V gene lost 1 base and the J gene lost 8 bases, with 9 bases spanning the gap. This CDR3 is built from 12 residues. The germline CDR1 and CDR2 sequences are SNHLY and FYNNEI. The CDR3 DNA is TGTGCCAGCAGTGAAGGACTCTCTAAGCAGTACTTC. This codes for CASSEGLSKQYF.

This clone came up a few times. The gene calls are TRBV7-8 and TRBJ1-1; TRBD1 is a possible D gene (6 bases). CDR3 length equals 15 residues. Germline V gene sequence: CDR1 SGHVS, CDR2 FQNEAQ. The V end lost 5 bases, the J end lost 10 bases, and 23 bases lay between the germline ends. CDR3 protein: CASSEIIQGAGGAFF. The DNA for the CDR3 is TGTGCCAGCAGCGAAATAATACAGGGTGCGGGGGGAGCTTTCTTT.

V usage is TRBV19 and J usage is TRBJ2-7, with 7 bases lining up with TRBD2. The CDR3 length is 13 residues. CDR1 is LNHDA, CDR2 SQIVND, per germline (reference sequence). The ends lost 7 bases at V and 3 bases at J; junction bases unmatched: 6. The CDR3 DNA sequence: TGTGCCAGTACGATCGGGGAGGGCTACGAGCAGTACTTC. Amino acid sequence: CASTIGEGYEQYF. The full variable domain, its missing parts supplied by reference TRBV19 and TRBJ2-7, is DGGITQSPKYLFRKEGQNVTLSCEQNLNHDAMYWYRQDPGQGLRLIYYSQIVNDFQKGDIAEGYSVSREKKESFPLTVTSAQKNPTAFYLCASTIGEGYEQYFGPGTRLTVT.

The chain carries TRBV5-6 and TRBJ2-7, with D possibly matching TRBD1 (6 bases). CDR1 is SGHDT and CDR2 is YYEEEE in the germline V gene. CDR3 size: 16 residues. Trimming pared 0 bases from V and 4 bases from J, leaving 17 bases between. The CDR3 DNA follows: TGTGCCAGCAGCTTGGTCGGACAGAGTGGTAGGTACGAGCAGTACTTC. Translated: CASSLVGQSGRYEQYF.

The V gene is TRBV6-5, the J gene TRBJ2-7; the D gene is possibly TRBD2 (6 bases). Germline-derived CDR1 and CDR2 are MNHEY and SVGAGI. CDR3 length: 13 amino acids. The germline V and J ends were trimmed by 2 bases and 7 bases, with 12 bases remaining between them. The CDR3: CASSYRPEGEQYF. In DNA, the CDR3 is TGTGCCAGCAGTTACCGGCCGGAGGGAGAGCAGTACTTC.